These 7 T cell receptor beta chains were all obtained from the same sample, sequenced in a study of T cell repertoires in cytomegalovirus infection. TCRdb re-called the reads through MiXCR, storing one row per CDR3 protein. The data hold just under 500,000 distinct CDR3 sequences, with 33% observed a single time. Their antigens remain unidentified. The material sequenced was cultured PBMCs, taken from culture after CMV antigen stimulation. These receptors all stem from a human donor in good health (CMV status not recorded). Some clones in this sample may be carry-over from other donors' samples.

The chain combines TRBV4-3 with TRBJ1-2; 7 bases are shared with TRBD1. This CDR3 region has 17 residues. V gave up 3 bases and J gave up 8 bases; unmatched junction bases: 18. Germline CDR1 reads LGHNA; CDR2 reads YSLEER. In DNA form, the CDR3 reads TGCGCCAGCAGCCACACCAGCAGGGGGGAAATCTTGGAGGGCTACACCTTC. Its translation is CASSHTSRGEILEGYTF.

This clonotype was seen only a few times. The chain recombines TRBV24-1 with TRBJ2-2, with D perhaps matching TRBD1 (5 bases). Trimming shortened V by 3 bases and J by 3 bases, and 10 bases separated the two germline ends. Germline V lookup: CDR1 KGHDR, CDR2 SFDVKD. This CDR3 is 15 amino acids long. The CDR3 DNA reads TGTGCCACCAGTGATCGGCAGGGTGACACCGGGGAGCTGTTTTTT. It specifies CATSDRQGDTGELFF.

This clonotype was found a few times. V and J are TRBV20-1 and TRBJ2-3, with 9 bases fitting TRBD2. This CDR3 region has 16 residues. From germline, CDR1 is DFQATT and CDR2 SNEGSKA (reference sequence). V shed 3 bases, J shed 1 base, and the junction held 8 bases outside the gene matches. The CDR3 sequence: CSASLAGTQGTDTQYF. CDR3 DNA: TGCAGTGCTAGCCTAGCGGGAACCCAAGGCACAGATACGCAGTATTTT.

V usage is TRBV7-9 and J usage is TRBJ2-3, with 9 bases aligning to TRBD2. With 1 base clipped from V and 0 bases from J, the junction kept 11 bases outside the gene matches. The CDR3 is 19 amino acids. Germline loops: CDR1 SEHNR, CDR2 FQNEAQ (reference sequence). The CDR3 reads CASSLGASSGDISTDTQYF. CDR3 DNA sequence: TGTGCCAGCAGCTTAGGGGCGTCTAGCGGGGATATTAGCACAGATACGCAGTATTTT.

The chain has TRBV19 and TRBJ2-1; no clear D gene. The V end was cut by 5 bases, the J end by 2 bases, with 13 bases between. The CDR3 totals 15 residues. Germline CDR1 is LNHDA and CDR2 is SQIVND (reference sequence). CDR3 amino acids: CASSARLVPYNEQFF. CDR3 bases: TGTGCCAGTAGTGCCCGACTCGTACCCTACAATGAGCAGTTCTTC.

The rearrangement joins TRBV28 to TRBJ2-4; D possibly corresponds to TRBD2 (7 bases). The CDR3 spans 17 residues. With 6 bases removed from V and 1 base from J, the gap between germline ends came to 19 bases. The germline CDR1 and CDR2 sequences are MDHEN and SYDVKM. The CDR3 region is CASSRPRGARAKNIQYF. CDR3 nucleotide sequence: TGTGCCAGCAGCCGACCTCGGGGGGCCAGGGCCAAAAACATTCAGTACTTC. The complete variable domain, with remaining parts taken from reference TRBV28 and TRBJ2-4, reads DVKVTQSSRYLVKRTGEKVFLECVQDMDHENMFWYRQDPGLGLRLIYFSYDVKMKEKGDIPEGYSVSREKKERFSLILESASTNQTSMYLCASSRPRGARAKNIQYFGAGTRLSVL.

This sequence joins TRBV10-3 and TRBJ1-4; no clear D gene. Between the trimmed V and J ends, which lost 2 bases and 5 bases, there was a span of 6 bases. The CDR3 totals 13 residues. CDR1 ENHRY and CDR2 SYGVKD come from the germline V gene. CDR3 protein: CAISELGNEKLFF. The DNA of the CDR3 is TGTGCCATCAGTGAGCTGGGGAATGAAAAACTGTTTTTT.